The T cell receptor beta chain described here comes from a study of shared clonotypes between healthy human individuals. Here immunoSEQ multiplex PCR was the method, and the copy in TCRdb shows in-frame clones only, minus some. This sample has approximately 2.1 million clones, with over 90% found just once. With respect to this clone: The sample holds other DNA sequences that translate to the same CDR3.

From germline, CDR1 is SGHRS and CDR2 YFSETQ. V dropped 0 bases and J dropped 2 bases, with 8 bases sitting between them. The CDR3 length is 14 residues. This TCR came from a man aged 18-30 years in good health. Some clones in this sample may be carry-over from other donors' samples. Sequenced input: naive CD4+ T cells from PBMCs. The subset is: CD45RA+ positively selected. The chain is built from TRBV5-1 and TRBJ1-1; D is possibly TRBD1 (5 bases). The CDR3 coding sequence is TGCGCCAGCAGCTTGGGTGGGGGTAACACTGAAGCTTTCTTT. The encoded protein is CASSLGGGNTEAFF. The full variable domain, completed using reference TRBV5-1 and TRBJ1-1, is KAGVTQTPRYLIKTRGQQVTLSCSPISGHRSVSWYQQTPGQGLQFLFEYFSETQRNKGNFPGRFSGRQFSNSRSEMNVSTLELGDSALYLCASSLGGGNTEAFFGQGTRLTVV.